Presented here are 15 T cell receptor beta chains from one specimen sequenced in a study of blood T cells in healthy people across ages. A second PCR, run for about 6 to 11 cycles, used a sample-barcoded 5' primer plus a J-beta primer mix. TCRdb reprocessed the 5' RACE reads via MiXCR and lists one record per CDR3 protein. The data show some 1.5 million distinct CDR3 sequences, approximately 28% seen once. The sequenced sample consisted of blood. These receptor sequences come from a woman aged 25 to 45 in good health.

The chain couples TRBV12-3 or TRBV12-4 to TRBJ2-4; 10 bases line up with TRBD2. J was trimmed by 4 bases and V by 5 bases; bases with no gene match: 8. CDR3 length: 16 residues. As DNA, the CDR3 is TGTGCCAGCAGTCCCTACGTGACTAGCGGGAAAAACATTCAGTACTTC. Protein sequence: CASSPYVTSGKNIQYF.

J is TRBJ2-1 and V is TRBV5-4; TRBD2 is a possible D gene (6 bases). The V end was cut by 0 bases, the J end by 4 bases, with 14 bases between. Germline V gene sequence: CDR1 SGHNT, CDR2 YYREEE (reference sequence). The CDR3 spans 16 residues. CDR3 in DNA: TGTGCCAGCAGCTTGGGCGGACTACCCTCTTACAATGAGCAGTTCTTC. Translating gives CASSLGGLPSYNEQFF. Full variable domain (missing parts from reference TRBV5-4 and TRBJ2-1): ETGVTQSPTHLIKTRGQQVTLRCSSQSGHNTVSWYQQALGQGPQFIFQYYREEENGRGNFPPRFSGLQFPNYSSELNVNALELDDSALYLCASSLGGLPSYNEQFFGPGTRLTVL.

This clonotype has a count of ten or more. The V and J genes are TRBV12-3 or TRBV12-4 and TRBJ2-5; tentatively, D is TRBD1 (5 bases). The CDR3 has 14 residues. Between the trimmed V and J ends, which lost 5 bases and 5 bases, there was a span of 15 bases. CDR3: CASSPTQAWETQYF. CDR3 DNA sequence: TGTGCCAGCAGTCCCACACAGGCGTGGGAGACCCAGTACTTC.

This clonotype was counted many times. The J gene is TRBJ2-5, the V gene TRBV6-5; the match to TRBD2 covers 12 bases. This CDR3 is 17 amino acids long. The V and J ends lost 4 bases and 0 bases, in that order; junction bases with no gene match: 6. Germline V lookup: CDR1 MNHEY, CDR2 SVGAGI. This CDR3 is CASSSSRTSGDQETQYF. The CDR3 nucleotides read TGTGCCAGCAGTTCCTCCAGGACTAGCGGGGACCAAGAGACCCAGTACTTC.

On this clonotype itself: One end of the junction does not line up with germline, which may come from a read error. The chain has TRBV20-1 and TRBJ2-1; D tentatively fits TRBD1 or TRBD2 (5 bases each). From germline, CDR1 is DFQATT and CDR2 SNEGSKA (reference sequence). This CDR3 spans 15 amino acids. The CDR3 reads CSARGFGAESRAQCF. CDR3 DNA: TGCAGTGCGCGCGGATTCGGGGCGGAGAGCCGAGCACAGTGCTTC.

Worth noting for this clonotype: A single base separates this from a much larger clone, so it may be a read error. The gene calls are TRBV10-3 and TRBJ2-1; TRBD1 or TRBD2 may be the D gene (5 bases each). The J call may be incorrect, as the DNA end agrees better with TRBJ2-7. The germline V gene has CDR1 ENHRY and CDR2 SYGVKD. The CDR3 runs 13 residues. Here the CDR3 reads CAISAAGSNEQYF. DNA of the CDR3: TGTGCCATCAGTGCGGCAGGGAGCAATGAGCAGTACTTC.

This clonotype was seen many times. The chain couples TRBV11-2 to TRBJ2-1; 8 nucleotides align to TRBD1. Trimming took 0 bases from V and 7 from J; bases not matched to a gene: 8. In germline, CDR1 is SGHAT, CDR2 FQNNGV. This CDR3 region has 16 residues. CDR3 loop: CASSLDQGASLNEQFF. The CDR3, as DNA: TGTGCCAGCAGCTTAGATCAGGGGGCTTCTTTGAATGAGCAGTTCTTC.

There are a few counts of this clonotype. The J gene is TRBJ2-1, the V gene TRBV3-1; 14 nucleotides line up with TRBD2. The junction had 3 bases not matched to a gene; V was cut back by 1 base and J by 1 base. CDR1 and CDR2 from the germline V gene are LGHDT and YNNKEL (reference sequence). CDR3 size: 18 residues. CDR3 region: CASSQGLAGGLSYNEQFF. CDR3 DNA: TGTGCCAGCAGCCAAGGACTAGCGGGGGGGCTATCCTACAATGAGCAGTTCTTC.

This chain uses TRBV20-1 with TRBJ2-3; tentatively, D is TRBD1 (6 bases). Germline V gene data show CDR1 as DFQATT and CDR2 as SNEGSKA (reference sequence). Trimming took 3 bases from V and 6 from J, leaving 19 bases between them. The CDR3 contains 15 residues. The CDR3 sequence: CSARLLRGPDDTQYF. Here the CDR3 DNA reads TGCAGTGCTAGGCTCCTCAGGGGTCCTGACGATACGCAGTATTTT.

This clonotype has just a few counts. This sequence joins TRBV4-2 and TRBJ2-7; a possible D gene is TRBD2 (6 bases). The ends were cut back, 0 bases at V and 3 bases at J, with 18 bases in the middle. Germline V gene data show CDR1 as LGHNA and CDR2 as YNFKEQ. The CDR3 length is 17 residues. CDR3 nucleotides: TGTGCCAGCAGCCAAGAAGCAAGTCGTGGAGGGCACTACGAGCAGTACTTC. Protein product: CASSQEASRGGHYEQYF.

This clonotype was recorded once. The chain has TRBV12-5 and TRBJ2-1, with D possibly TRBD1 on 5 matching bases. Trimming removed 5 bases from V and 3 bases from J, with 11 bases in between. The CDR3 totals 14 residues. From germline, CDR1 is LGHNT and CDR2 FRNRAP. CDR3 amino acids: CASGDIRDYNEQFF. Here the CDR3 DNA reads TGTGCTAGTGGTGATATCAGGGACTACAATGAGCAGTTCTTC.

This chain connects TRBV12-3 or TRBV12-4 to TRBJ2-7; 7 bases map to TRBD1. V lost 0 bases, J lost 4 bases, and 15 bases stayed unmatched. CDR3 length: 18 amino acids. CDR3 residues: CASSLAHTLRDRVYEQYF. In DNA, the CDR3 is TGTGCCAGCAGTTTAGCTCATACGCTCCGAGACAGGGTTTACGAGCAGTACTTC.

As to this clonotype: A read error is possible here, since a much larger clone lies one base away. J is TRBJ2-4 and V is TRBV12-3 or TRBV12-4, with a possible D match to TRBD2 (5 bases). The DNA end is more similar to TRBJ2-7, so the J call may be wrong. The CDR3 length is 12 residues. This chain's CDR3 is CASSYGDNEQYF. In DNA form, the CDR3 reads TGTGCCAGCAGTTACGGGGATAACGAGCAGTACTTC.

V and J are TRBV5-5 and TRBJ2-2; either TRBD1 or TRBD2 may fit D (6 bases each). CDR3 size: 15 residues. The germline CDR1 and CDR2 sequences are SGHKS and YYEKEE (reference sequence). V was clipped by 4 bases and J by 1 base, with 11 bases between them. The CDR3 loop is CASSRGGLNTGELFF. CDR3 sequence (DNA): TGTGCCAGCAGCCGTGGGGGGCTGAACACCGGGGAGCTGTTTTTT. The full variable domain, in which reference TRBV5-5 and TRBJ2-2 provide the parts outside the CDR3, is DAGVTQSPTHLIKTRGQQVTLRCSPISGHKSVSWYQQVLGQGPQFIFQYYEKEERGRGNFPDRFSARQFPNYSSELNVNALLLGDSALYLCASSRGGLNTGELFFGEGSRLTVL.

With respect to this clonotype: A much bigger clone sits one base away, suggesting this may be a read error. V and J are TRBV5-5 and TRBJ2-5; D remains unclear. The CDR3 is 13 residues long. Germline values: CDR1 SGHKS, CDR2 YYEKEE (reference sequence). The CDR3 DNA follows: TGTGCCAGCAGCTTGCAGCCCCAAGAGACCCAGTGCTTC. Translating gives CASSLQPQETQCF.